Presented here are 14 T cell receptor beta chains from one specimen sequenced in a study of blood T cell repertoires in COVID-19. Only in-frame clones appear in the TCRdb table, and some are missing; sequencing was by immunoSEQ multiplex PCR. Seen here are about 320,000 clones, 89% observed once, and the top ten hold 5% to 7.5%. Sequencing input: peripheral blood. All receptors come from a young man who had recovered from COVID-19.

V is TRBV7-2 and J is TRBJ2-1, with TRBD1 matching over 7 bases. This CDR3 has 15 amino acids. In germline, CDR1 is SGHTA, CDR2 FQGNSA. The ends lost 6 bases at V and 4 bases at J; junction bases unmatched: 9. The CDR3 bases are TGTGCCAGCAGTTACCGGGACAGCCTTTACAATGAGCAGTTCTTC. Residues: CASSYRDSLYNEQFF. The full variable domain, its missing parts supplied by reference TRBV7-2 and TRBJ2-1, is GAGVSQSPSNKVTEKGKDVELRCDPISGHTALYWYRQSLGQGLEFLIYFQGNSAPDKSGLPSDRFSAERTGGSVSTLTIQRTQQEDSAVYLCASSYRDSLYNEQFFGPGTRLTVL.

The CDR3 sequence is CASSLLRGAVNNEQFF. The CDR3, as DNA: TGTGCCAGCAGCCTCCTCCGGGGGGCGGTAAACAATGAGCAGTTCTTC. The rearrangement links TRBV7-9 to TRBJ2-1; possibly TRBD2 for D (7 bases). This CDR3 region has 16 residues. In germline, CDR1 is SEHNR, CDR2 FQNEAQ (reference sequence). V was trimmed by 5 bases and J by 5 bases, leaving 19 bases between them.

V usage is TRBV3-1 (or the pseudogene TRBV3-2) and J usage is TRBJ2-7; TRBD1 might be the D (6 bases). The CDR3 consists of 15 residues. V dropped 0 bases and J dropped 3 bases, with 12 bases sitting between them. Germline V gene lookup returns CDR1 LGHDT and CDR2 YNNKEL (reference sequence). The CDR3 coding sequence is TGTGCCAGCAGCCAAGAATTGAGCAGGGGCTACGAGCAGTACTTC. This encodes CASSQELSRGYEQYF.

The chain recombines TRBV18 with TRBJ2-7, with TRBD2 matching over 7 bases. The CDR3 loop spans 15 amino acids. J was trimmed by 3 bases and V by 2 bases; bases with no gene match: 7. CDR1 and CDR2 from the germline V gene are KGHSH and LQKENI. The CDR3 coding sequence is TGTGCCAGCTCACCAGCGGCGGGAGCCGACTACGAGCAGTACTTC. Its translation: CASSPAAGADYEQYF.

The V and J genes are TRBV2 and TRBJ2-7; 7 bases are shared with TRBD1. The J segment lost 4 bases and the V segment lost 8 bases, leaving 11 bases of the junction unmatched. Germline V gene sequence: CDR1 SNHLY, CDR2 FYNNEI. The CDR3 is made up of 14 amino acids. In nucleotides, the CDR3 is TGTGCCAGCGCGGCCGAGACAGGGCTGTACGAGCAGTACTTC. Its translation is CASAAETGLYEQYF.

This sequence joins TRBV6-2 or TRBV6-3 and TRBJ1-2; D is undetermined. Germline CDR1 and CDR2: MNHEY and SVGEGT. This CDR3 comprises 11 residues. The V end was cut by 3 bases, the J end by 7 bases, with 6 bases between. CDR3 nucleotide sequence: TGTGCCAGCAGTTATTTCCTTGGCTACACCTTC. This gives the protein CASSYFLGYTF.

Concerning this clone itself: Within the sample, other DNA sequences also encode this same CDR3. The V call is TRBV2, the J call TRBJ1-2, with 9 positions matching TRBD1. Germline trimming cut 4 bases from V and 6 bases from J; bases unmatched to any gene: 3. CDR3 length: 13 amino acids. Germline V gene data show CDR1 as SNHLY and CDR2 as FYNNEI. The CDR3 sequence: CASSGGQGHGYTF. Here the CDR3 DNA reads TGTGCCAGCAGTGGAGGACAGGGGCATGGCTACACCTTC.

CDR3 sequence (DNA): TGTGCCAGCAGCGCCGGGAGACATAATTCACCCCTCCACTTT. As protein: CASSAGRHNSPLHF. This chain connects TRBV9 to TRBJ1-6; no definite D call. The CDR3 runs to 14 residues. Germline V gene sequence: CDR1 SGDLS, CDR2 YYNGEE. The V end was cut by 3 bases, the J end by 5 bases, with 9 bases between.

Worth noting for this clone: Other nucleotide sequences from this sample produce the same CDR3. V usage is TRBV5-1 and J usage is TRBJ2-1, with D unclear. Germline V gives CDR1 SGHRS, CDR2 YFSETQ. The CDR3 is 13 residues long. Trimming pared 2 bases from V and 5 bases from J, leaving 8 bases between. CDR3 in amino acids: CASSFSGNNEQFF. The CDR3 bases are TGCGCCAGCAGCTTCTCTGGCAACAATGAGCAGTTCTTC.

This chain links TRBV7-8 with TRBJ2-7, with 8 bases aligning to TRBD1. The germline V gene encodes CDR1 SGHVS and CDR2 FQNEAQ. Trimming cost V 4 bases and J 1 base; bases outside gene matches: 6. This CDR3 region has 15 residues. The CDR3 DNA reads TGTGCCAGCAGCTCCCCGGACAGGGTATCCTACGAGCAGTACTTC. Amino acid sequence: CASSSPDRVSYEQYF.

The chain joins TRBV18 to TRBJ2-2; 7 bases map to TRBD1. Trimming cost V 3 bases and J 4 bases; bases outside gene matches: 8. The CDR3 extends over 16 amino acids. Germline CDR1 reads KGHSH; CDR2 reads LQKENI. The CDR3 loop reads CASSPGQVAGTGELFF. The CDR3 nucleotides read TGTGCCAGCTCACCCGGACAGGTCGCGGGCACCGGGGAGCTGTTTTTT.

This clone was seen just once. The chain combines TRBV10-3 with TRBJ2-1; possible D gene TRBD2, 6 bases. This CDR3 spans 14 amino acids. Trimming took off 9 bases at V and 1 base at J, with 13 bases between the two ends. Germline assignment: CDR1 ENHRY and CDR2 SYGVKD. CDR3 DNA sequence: TGTGCCATTGGGCGGGACCCTTCCTACAATGAGCAGTTCTTC. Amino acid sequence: CAIGRDPSYNEQFF.

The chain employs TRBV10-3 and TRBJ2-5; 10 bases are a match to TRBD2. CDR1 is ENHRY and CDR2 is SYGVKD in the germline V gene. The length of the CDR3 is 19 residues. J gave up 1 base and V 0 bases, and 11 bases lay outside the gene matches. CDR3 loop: CAISESIGASGGLQETQYF. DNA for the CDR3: TGTGCCATCAGTGAGTCGATAGGGGCTAGCGGGGGCCTCCAAGAGACCCAGTACTTC.

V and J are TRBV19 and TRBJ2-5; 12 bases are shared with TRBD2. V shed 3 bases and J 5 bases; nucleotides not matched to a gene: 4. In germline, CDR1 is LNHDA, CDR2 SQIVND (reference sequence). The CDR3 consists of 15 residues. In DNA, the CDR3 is TGTGCCAGTAGTATCTCGACTAGCGGGGGTGAGACCCAGTACTTC. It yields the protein CASSISTSGGETQYF.